The sequence of this T cell receptor beta chain was determined in a study of T cell clusters in autoimmune cytopenias. Study conclusions and caveats: Exclusive TRB clusters were approximately 2.9-fold more numerous in healthy donors than in active autoimmune hepatitis. TRB repertoire shifts in secondary cytopenia and chronic lymphocytic leukemia mostly reflected lymphoma, not autoimmunity. The T cell clusters came from computational analysis alone and lack functional validation.

The CDR3 sequence is 13 residues long. From germline, CDR1 is MNHEY and CDR2 SMNVEV (reference sequence). Multiplex touch-down PCR amplified TRB using TRB-A and TRB-B pools in one tube. TCRdb reworked the multiplex PCR reads into one entry per CDR3 protein, no DNA. The sample includes 1,000 or so distinct CDR3 sequences. Comment on this clonotype: Its antigen is still unknown.

Roughly 38,000 genome equivalents of blood DNA were amplified for TRB. The specimen was peripheral blood. The sequence was collected from a human donor with an autoimmune cytopenia, with autoimmune hepatitis or in good health (not recorded which). The genes are TRBV27 and TRBJ1-1. CDR3 loop: CASSPTVETEAFF.